Included here is one T cell receptor (beta chain) sequence, with context. Measured with immunoSEQ multiplex PCR; TCRdb has only the in-frame clones, and not every one. The table records fewer than 90,000 clones, about 93% of them present only once. This entry belongs to a study of control samples from healthy donors and cancer patients. The TCR comes from a woman aged 40 to 55 in good health. Material: blood.

The CDR3 spells CASSEHPFGGTGELFF. The CDR3, as DNA: TGTGCCAGCAGTGAACATCCCTTCGGGGGGACCGGGGAGCTGTTTTTT. The rearrangement links TRBV6-1 to TRBJ2-2; 7 bases are shared with TRBD2. With V trimmed by 2 bases and J by 5 bases, 8 bases remained unmatched. This CDR3 contains 16 residues. Germline V gene lookup returns CDR1 MNHNS and CDR2 SASEGT.